The 5 T cell receptor beta chains below all came from one sample that was sequenced in a study of cytomegalovirus exposure and HLA in healthy donors. Data came from immunoSEQ multiplex PCR; TCRdb stores just in-frame clones and leaves some out. Of 150,000 to 200,000 clones listed, approximately 78% are singletons. The sequenced material came from PBMCs. These receptors were obtained from a woman younger than 45 in good health and CMV-seronegative.

The sample holds a few counts of this clone. The chain couples TRBV11-2 to TRBJ1-2; D is unresolved. Per the germline V gene, CDR1 is SGHAT and CDR2 is FQNNGV. The CDR3 covers 15 residues. The V gene lost 0 bases and the J gene lost 5 bases, with 13 bases spanning the gap. The chain's CDR3 is CASSLDGRRSYGYTF. In DNA, the CDR3 is TGTGCCAGCAGCTTAGATGGACGGAGGAGTTATGGCTACACCTTC.

The table lists this clone with a count of one. The sample has other DNA sequences that encode this CDR3 too. The chain is built from TRBV7-9 and TRBJ2-7; 10 nucleotides line up with TRBD1. Trimming at V came to 4 bases and at J to 2 bases, leaving 5 bases not matched to a gene. Germline V gene lookup returns CDR1 SEHNR and CDR2 FQNEAQ (reference sequence). This CDR3 has 15 amino acids. In DNA form, the CDR3 reads TGTGCCAGCAGCTCTGCCGGGACAGGGGCCTACGAGCAGTACTTC. The encoded protein is CASSSAGTGAYEQYF.

The chain links TRBV6-5 to TRBJ1-2, with 11 bases that match TRBD1. V was clipped by 2 bases and J by 4 bases; unmatched bases: 6. Germline V gives CDR1 MNHEY, CDR2 SVGAGI. The CDR3 is 16 amino acids. CDR3 nucleotides: TGTGCCAGCAGTTACCGGGGACAGGGGGTTTCCTATGGCTACACCTTC. The encoded protein is CASSYRGQGVSYGYTF.

V gene TRBV5-1 combines with J gene TRBJ2-1; 15 bases align to TRBD2. With 4 bases clipped from V and 7 bases from J, the junction kept 6 bases outside the gene matches. This CDR3 is 16 amino acids long. Germline CDR1 is SGHRS and CDR2 is YFSETQ. The CDR3 coding sequence is TGCGCCAGCAGCCTTGGACTAGCGGGGGGGCGGAATGAGCAGTTCTTC. Its translation: CASSLGLAGGRNEQFF.

The chain recombines TRBV6-6 with TRBJ1-3, with 10 positions matching TRBD1. Germline V gives CDR1 MNHNY, CDR2 SVGAGI (reference sequence). The CDR3 covers 15 residues. The J segment lost 5 bases and the V segment lost 6 bases, leaving 7 bases of the junction unmatched. This chain's CDR3 is CASRPVGQGRNTIYF. CDR3 DNA sequence: TGTGCCAGCAGACCCGTGGGACAGGGGAGAAACACCATATATTTT.